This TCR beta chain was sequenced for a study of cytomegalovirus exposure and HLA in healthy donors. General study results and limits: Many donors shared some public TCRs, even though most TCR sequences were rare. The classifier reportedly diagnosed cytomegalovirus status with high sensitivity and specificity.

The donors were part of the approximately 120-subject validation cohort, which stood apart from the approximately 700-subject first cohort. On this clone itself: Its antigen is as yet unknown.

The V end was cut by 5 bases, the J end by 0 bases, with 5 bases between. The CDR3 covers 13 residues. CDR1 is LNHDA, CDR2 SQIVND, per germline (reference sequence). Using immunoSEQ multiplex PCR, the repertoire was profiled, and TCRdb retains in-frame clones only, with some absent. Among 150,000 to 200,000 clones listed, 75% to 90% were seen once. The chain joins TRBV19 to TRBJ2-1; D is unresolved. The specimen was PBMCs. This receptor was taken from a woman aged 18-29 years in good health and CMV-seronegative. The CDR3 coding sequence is TGTGCCAGTAGTTGGAGCTCCTACAATGAGCAGTTCTTC. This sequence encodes CASSWSSYNEQFF.